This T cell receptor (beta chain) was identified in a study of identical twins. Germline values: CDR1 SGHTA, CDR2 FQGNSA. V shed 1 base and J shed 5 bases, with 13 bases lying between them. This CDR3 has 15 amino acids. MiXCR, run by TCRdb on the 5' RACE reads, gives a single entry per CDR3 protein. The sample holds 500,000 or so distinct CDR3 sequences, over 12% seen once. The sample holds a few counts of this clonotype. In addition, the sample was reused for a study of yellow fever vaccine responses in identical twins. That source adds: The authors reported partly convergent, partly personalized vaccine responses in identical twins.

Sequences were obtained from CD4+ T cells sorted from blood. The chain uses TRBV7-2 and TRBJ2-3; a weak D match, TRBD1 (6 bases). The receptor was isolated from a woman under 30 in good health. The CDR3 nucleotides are TGTGCCAGCAGCTTAGAGGGCAGGGGTATAGATACGCAGTATTTT. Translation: CASSLEGRGIDTQYF. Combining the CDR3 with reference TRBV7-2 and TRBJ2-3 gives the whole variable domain GAGVSQSPSNKVTEKGKDVELRCDPISGHTALYWYRQSLGQGLEFLIYFQGNSAPDKSGLPSDRFSAERTGGSVSTLTIQRTQQEDSAVYLCASSLEGRGIDTQYFGPGTRLTVL.